Listed below are T cell receptor beta chains from one sample, sequenced in a study of T cells in Graves' hyperthyroidism and ophthalmopathy. TCRdb re-called the multiplex PCR reads with MiXCR, one entry per CDR3 protein. The sample lists almost 600,000 distinct CDR3 sequences; more than 45% were seen once. Sequencing was done on a sample of peripheral blood or thyroid tissue (not recorded which). These receptors were taken from a young woman with Graves' hyperthyroidism. The CDR3 runs from the conserved cysteine through the conserved F or W. A D gene is named only where the DNA matches it firmly. The size entry is marked missing in some rows and otherwise reads once, few, many or a size class.

D gene	V gene	clone size	J gene	CDR3 DNA	CDR3 protein
-	TRBV10-3	-	TRBJ2-7	TGTGCCATCAGTGAAACCCGGACTAGCAGGGGGGACGAGCAGTACTTC	CAISETRTSRGDEQYF
TRBD1	TRBV5-6	many	TRBJ1-2	TGTGCCAGCAGCGGGACAGGGTCCTATGGCTACACCTTC	CASSGTGSYGYTF
TRBD1	TRBV4-3	-	TRBJ1-5	TGCGCCAGCAGCCAAGAGGGACAGGGAATGAATCAGCCCCAGCATTTT	CASSQEGQGMNQPQHF
-	TRBV15	-	TRBJ1-1	TGTGCCACCAGCAGCCAAGAGACAGGCGCTACTGAAGCTTTCTTT	CATSSQETGATEAFF
-	TRBV29-1	many	TRBJ2-7	TGCAGCGTTGAAACAGGGTTCTACGAGCAGTACTTC	CSVETGFYEQYF
TRBD1	TRBV5-4	-	TRBJ1-6	TGCGCCAGCAGCCAAGAACGAGGACAGGGGGGATCCCCCCTCCACTTT	CASSQERGQGGSPLHF
TRBD2	TRBV11-3	once	TRBJ2-5	TGTGCCAGCAGCCCGGGACTAGCGGTGTACCAAGAGACCCAGTACTTC	CASSPGLAVYQETQYF
-	TRBV7-2	many	TRBJ1-6	TGTGCCAGCAGCTTGGGTTATGCGGATAATTCACCCCTCCACTTT	CASSLGYADNSPLHF
-	TRBV2	-	TRBJ1-2	TGTGCTAGACAAGACGGCCGCTATGGCTACACCTTC	CARQDGRYGYTF
TRBD1	TRBV20-1	many	TRBJ1-5	TGCAGTGCTAGAGACGGAACCGGACAGGGCTGGCGTTTT	CSARDGTGQGWRF
-	TRBV6-5	-	TRBJ2-6	TGTGCCAGCAGTGTGCAGACCACCGGGGCCAACGTCCTGACTTTC	CASSVQTTGANVLTF
-	TRBV12-3/TRBV12-4	few	TRBJ1-1	TGTGCCAGCAGTTTACGAGGGGTTGAAGCTTTCTTT	CASSLRGVEAFF
-	TRBV5-5	-	TRBJ1-2	TGTGCCAGCAGCCAGGGGAACTCTGGCTACACCTTC	CASSQGNSGYTF
-	TRBV15	few	TRBJ2-5	TGTGCCACCAGAATGTCAGGGGGGCAAGAGACCCAGTACTTC	CATRMSGGQETQYF
TRBD2	TRBV7-3	-	TRBJ2-3	TGTGCCAGCAGCGTAGCTCAGACCTCCGGGACTAGCGGGACAGATACGCAGTATTTT	CASSVAQTSGTSGTDTQYF
TRBD1	TRBV5-5	-	TRBJ1-5	TGTGCCAGCACCGCCCAGACAGGGGGCAGTCAGCCCCAGCATTTT	CASTAQTGGSQPQHF
-	TRBV7-6	-	TRBJ2-7	TGTGCCAGCAACAGGGATTCCCCCTACGAGCAGTACTTC	CASNRDSPYEQYF
TRBD1	TRBV29-1	many	TRBJ1-2	TGCAGCGTTGATAGTCGAGGGGGCGTAGGGGATAACTATGGCTACACCTTC	CSVDSRGGVGDNYGYTF
-	TRBV15	-	TRBJ2-7	TGTGCCACCAGCAGAGACGGGGTTGGCTACGAGCAGTACTTC	CATSRDGVGYEQYF
TRBD1	TRBV6-5	many	TRBJ1-4	TGTGCCAGCAGTGACCGACAGGGAATGAGCCTTTTT	CASSDRQGMSLF
TRBD1	TRBV20-1	many	TRBJ1-5	TGCACTAGGACAGGGAATCAGCCCCAGCATTTT	CTRTGNQPQHF
-	TRBV9	many	TRBJ1-1	TGTGCCAGCAGCGTAGGTCTGGGGGCGCTGGGCACTGAAGCTTTCTTT	CASSVGLGALGTEAFF
-	TRBV19	many	TRBJ1-1	TGTGCCAGTAGAGGAGACAGGTCGGCCACTGAAGCTTTCTTT	CASRGDRSATEAFF
TRBD1	TRBV19	-	TRBJ1-4	TGTGCCAGTAGTACGTCCCCGGGACAGGGAGGTGAAAAACTGTTTTTT	CASSTSPGQGGEKLFF
-	TRBV15	few	TRBJ2-7	TGTGCCACCAGCAGACCCACGGGCCACGGCAATGAGCAGTACTTC	CATSRPTGHGNEQYF
-	TRBV7-2	-	TRBJ1-1	TGTGCCAGCAGCCCCGGGGTGTCCACTGAAGCTTTCTTT	CASSPGVSTEAFF
TRBD1	TRBV6-1	many	TRBJ2-5	TGTGCCAGCGGGACGACAGGGAGTCCGGAGACCCAGTACTTC	CASGTTGSPETQYF
-	TRBV20-1	many	TRBJ2-5	TGCAGTGCTAGAGTGCTGGGGGCGGAGGAGACCCAGTACTTC	CSARVLGAEETQYF
-	TRBV4-2	-	TRBJ1-6	TGTGCCAGCAGCCAAGACGCTACGGCGGGGCGACAGAATTCACCCCTCCACTTT	CASSQDATAGRQNSPLHF
-	TRBV27	many	TRBJ1-1	TGTGCCAGCTGGGGCAGGGACGAGGCTTTCTTT	CASWGRDEAFF
TRBD1	TRBV4-3	-	TRBJ1-1	TGCGCCAGCAGCCCACAGGGGAGTGACACTGAAGCTTTCTTT	CASSPQGSDTEAFF
-	TRBV7-3	many	TRBJ1-3	TGTGCCAGCAGCTTATCCGGGGGCGCTGGAAACACCATATATTTT	CASSLSGGAGNTIYF
TRBD1	TRBV15	-	TRBJ2-6	TGCGCCAGCAGCCGGGACAGGGGGGGGCCGGGGGCCAACGTCCTGACTTTC	CASSRDRGGPGANVLTF